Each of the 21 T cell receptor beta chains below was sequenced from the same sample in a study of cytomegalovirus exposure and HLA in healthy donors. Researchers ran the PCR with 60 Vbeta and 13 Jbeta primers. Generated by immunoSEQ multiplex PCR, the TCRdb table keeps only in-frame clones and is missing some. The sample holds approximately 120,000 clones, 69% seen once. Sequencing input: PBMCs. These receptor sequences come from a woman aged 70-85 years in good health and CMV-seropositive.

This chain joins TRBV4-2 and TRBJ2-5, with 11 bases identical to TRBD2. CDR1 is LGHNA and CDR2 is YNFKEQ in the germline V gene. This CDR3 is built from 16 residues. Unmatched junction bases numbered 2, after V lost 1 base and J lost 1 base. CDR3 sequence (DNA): TGTGCCAGCAGCCAAGTTAGCGGGGGGGTCCAAGAGACCCAGTACTTC. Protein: CASSQVSGGVQETQYF.

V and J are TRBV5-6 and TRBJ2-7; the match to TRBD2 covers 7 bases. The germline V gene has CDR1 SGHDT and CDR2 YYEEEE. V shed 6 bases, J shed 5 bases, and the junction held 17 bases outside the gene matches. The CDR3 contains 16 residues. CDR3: CASTSRAGEVFDEQYF. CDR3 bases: TGTGCCAGCACCTCCCGGGCGGGGGAGGTGTTCGACGAGCAGTACTTC.

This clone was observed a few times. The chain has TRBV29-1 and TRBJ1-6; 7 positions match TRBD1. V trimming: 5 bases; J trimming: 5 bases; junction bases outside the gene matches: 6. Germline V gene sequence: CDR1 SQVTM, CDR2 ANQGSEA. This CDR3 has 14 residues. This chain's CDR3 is CSVSETGNNSPLHF. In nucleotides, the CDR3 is TGCAGCGTTTCAGAGACAGGGAATAATTCACCCCTCCACTTT.

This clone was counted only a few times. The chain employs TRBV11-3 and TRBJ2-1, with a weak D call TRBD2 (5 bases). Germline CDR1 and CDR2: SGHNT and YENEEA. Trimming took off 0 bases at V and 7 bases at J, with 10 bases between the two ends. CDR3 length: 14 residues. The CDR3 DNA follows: TGTGCCAGCAGCTTAGATCCGTCGGGGAATGAGCAGTTCTTC. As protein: CASSLDPSGNEQFF.

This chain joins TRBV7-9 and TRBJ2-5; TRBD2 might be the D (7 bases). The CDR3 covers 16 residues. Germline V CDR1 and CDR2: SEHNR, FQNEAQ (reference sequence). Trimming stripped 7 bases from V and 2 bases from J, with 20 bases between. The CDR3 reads CASTLKGGERQETQYF. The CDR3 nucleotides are TGTGCCAGCACCCTAAAGGGGGGGGAAAGACAAGAGACCCAGTACTTC.

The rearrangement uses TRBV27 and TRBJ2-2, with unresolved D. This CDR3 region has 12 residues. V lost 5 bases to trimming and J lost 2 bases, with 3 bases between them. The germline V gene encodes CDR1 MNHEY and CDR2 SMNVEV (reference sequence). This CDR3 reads CASSRNTGELFF. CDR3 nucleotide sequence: TGTGCCAGCAGTCGTAACACCGGGGAGCTGTTTTTT.

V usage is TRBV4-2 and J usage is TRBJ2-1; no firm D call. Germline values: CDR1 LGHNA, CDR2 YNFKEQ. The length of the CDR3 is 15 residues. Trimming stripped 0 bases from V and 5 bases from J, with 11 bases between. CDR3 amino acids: CASSQDLLVNNEQFF. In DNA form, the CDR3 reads TGTGCCAGCAGCCAAGATTTGCTAGTCAACAATGAGCAGTTCTTC.

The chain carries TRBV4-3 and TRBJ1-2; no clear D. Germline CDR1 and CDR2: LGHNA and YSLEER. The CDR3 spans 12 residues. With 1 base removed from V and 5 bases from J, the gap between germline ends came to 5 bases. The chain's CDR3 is CASSQGAYGYTF. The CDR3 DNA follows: TGCGCCAGCAGCCAAGGAGCGTATGGCTACACCTTC.

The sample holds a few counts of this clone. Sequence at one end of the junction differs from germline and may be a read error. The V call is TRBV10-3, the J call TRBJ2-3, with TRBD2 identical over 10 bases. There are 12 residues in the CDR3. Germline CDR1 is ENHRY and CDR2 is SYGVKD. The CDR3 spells CAISSMGLALIF. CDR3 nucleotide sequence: TGTGCCATCAGTAGCATGGGACTAGCGCTCATCTTT.

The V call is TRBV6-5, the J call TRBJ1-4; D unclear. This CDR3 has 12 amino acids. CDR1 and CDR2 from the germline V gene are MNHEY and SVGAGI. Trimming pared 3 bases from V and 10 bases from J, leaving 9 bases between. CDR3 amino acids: CASSYSGGKLFF. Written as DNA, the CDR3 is TGTGCCAGCAGTTATAGCGGTGGAAAACTGTTTTTT.

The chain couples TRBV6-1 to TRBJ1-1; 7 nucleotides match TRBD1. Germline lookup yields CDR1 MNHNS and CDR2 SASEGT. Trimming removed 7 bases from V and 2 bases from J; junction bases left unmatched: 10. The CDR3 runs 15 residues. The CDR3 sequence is CASIRGTAQNTEAFF. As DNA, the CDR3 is TGTGCCAGCATCAGAGGGACAGCCCAAAACACTGAAGCTTTCTTT.

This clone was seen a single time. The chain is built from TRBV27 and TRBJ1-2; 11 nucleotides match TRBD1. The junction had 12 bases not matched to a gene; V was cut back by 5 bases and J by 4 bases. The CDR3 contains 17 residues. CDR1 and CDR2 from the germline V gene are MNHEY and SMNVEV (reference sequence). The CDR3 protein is CASSPAGTGGQSYGYTF. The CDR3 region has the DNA TGTGCCAGCAGTCCAGCCGGGACAGGGGGACAATCCTATGGCTACACCTTC.

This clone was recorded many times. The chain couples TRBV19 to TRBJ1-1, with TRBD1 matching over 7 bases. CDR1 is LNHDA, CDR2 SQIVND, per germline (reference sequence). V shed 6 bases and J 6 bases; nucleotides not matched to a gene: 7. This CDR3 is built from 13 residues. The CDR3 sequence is CASRGQTISEAFF. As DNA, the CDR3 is TGTGCCAGTAGGGGACAGACAATCTCTGAAGCTTTCTTT.

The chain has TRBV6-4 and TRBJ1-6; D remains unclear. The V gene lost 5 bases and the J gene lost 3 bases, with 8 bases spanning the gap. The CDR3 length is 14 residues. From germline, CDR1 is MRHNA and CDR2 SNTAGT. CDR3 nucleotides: TGTGCCAGCAGTAGAGATAACTATAATTCACCCCTCCACTTT. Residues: CASSRDNYNSPLHF.

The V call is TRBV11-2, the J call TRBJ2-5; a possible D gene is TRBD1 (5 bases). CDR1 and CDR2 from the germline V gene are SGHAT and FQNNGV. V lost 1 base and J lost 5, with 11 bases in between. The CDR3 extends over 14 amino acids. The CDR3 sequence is CASSLVSGRETQYF. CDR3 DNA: TGTGCCAGCAGCTTAGTATCAGGGCGGGAGACCCAGTACTTC.

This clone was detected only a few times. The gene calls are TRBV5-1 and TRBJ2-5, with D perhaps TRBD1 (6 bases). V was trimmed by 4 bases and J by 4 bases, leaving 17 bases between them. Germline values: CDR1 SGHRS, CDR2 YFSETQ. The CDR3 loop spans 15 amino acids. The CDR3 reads CASSLSQGRGETQYF. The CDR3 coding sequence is TGCGCCAGCAGCCTGAGCCAGGGGCGCGGAGAGACCCAGTACTTC.

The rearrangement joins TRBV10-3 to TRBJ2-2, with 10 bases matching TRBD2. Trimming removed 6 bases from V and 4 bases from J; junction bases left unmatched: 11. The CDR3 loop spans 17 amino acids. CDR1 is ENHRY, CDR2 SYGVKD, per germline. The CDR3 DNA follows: TGTGCCATCAGCTGGGTGAGCGGGGGGGCTGGCACCGGGGAGCTGTTTTTT. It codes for CAISWVSGGAGTGELFF.

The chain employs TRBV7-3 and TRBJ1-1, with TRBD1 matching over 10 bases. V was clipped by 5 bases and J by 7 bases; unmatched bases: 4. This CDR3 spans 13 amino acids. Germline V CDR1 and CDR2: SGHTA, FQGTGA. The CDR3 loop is CASSRGTGVEAFF. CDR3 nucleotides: TGTGCCAGCAGCAGGGGGACAGGGGTTGAAGCTTTCTTT.

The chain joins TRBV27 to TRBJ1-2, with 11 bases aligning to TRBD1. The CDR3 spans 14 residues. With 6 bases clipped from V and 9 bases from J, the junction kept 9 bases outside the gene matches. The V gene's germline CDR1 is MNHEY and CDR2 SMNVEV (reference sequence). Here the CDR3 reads CASRTPGTGGSYTF. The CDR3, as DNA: TGTGCCAGCAGGACTCCCGGGACAGGGGGAAGCTACACCTTC.

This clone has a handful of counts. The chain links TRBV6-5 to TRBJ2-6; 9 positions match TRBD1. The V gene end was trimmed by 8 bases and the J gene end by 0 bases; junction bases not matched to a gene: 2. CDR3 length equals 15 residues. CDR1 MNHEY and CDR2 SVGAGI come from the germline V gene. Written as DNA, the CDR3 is TGTGCCAGCGGGACAGGGCCCTCTGGGGCCAACGTCCTGACTTTC. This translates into CASGTGPSGANVLTF.

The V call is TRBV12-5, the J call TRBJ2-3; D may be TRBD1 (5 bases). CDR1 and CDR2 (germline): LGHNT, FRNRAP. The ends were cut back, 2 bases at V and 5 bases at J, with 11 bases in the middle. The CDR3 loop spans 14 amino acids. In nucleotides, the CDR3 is TGTGCTAGTGGTTTGCCCGTCCAGGGAGATACGCAGTATTTT. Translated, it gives CASGLPVQGDTQYF.